This TCR beta chain was profiled in a study of blood T cell repertoires in COVID-19. Study as a whole: There were acute and convalescent COVID-19 samples, and they came from the United States, Italy and Spain.

Authors' methods: Amplified reference gene primers provided the basis for estimating nucleated cell counts. Generated by immunoSEQ multiplex PCR, the TCRdb table keeps only in-frame clones and is missing some. V and J calls and clone size are copied from that table; D and trimming were computed from the DNA. The sample lists about 270,000 clones, around 85% occurring once. This CDR3 contains 16 residues. V dropped 3 bases and J dropped 0 bases, with 11 bases sitting between them. CDR1 is KGHSH, CDR2 LQKENI, per germline. This clonotype was sampled from a human donor with COVID-19, enrolled during active disease. The donor label of this sample is uncertain. Sample: peripheral blood. V gene TRBV18 combines with J gene TRBJ2-2; a weak D match, TRBD2 (5 bases). The CDR3 reads CASSPGGVSNTGELFF. The DNA for the CDR3 is TGTGCCAGCTCACCTGGAGGTGTTTCGAACACCGGGGAGCTGTTTTTT.